This T cell receptor beta chain was retrieved from a study of blood T cell repertoires in COVID-19. Cohort 3 donors counted as recovered after two negative PCRs, clearance, or resolved symptoms. V dropped 4 bases and J dropped 1 base, with 11 bases sitting between them. Germline V CDR1 and CDR2: SGHDT, YYEEEE. CDR3 length: 14 amino acids. Measured with immunoSEQ multiplex PCR; TCRdb has only the in-frame clones, and not every one. The repertoire consists of about 310,000 clones, with around nine tenths occurring once and the leading ten covering 9.5%. The clonotype comes from a woman between 40 and 55 years old who had recovered from COVID-19. Source material: PBMCs or T cells enriched from blood (not recorded which). The chain is built from TRBV5-6 and TRBJ2-5; D is unresolved. CDR3 region: CASSRTALQETQYF. CDR3 DNA: TGTGCCAGCAGCCGCACTGCGCTCCAAGAGACCCAGTACTTC.